Listed below are T cell receptor beta chains from one sample, sequenced in a study of draining lymph node invasion in breast cancer. Via MiXCR, TCRdb re-called the bulk RNA-seq reads, giving one row per CDR3 protein. The sample records nearly 2,500 distinct CDR3 sequences, 85% being singletons. What was sequenced was sorted memory CD4+ effector T cells from a lymph node. These receptors all come from a female donor with luminal breast cancer. Each CDR3 is given without its conserved first and last residue. Fields, in order: V gene, CDR3 protein.

v_call: TRBV7-9
cdr3_aa: ASSSEGTLQETQY

v_call: TRBV20-1
cdr3_aa: SASGPSSYNEQF

v_call: TRBV7-9
cdr3_aa: ASSLRAGTSNTGELF

v_call: TRBV10-3
cdr3_aa: AISSPWGAGYT

v_call: TRBV19
cdr3_aa: ASTFQVRGTQAF

v_call: TRBV11-2
cdr3_aa: ASSKADTANTEAF

v_call: TRBV30
cdr3_aa: AWTRDRGTYGYT

v_call: TRBV12-3/TRBV12-4
cdr3_aa: ASSSQGARTGELF

v_call: TRBV7-9
cdr3_aa: ASSSTDYQPQH

v_call: TRBV12-3/TRBV12-4
cdr3_aa: ASSPPGRDTQY

v_call: TRBV25-1
cdr3_aa: ASSESGPAETQY

v_call: TRBV3-1
cdr3_aa: ASSQDHVPRQH

v_call: TRBV20-1
cdr3_aa: SAQSTGLF

v_call: TRBV11-1
cdr3_aa: ASSSPLAGGADTQY